This passage covers 3 T cell receptor beta chains from one sample sequenced in a study of CD8 T cells in ankylosing spondylitis. TCRdb reanalysed the 5' RACE reads using MiXCR and keeps one entry per CDR3 protein. Among roughly 97,000 distinct CDR3 sequences listed, almost 8.5% were seen once. Sequencing was performed on blood, either unsorted or a sorted T cell fraction (not recorded which). These receptor sequences come from a male donor with ankylosing spondylitis or in good health (not recorded which).

This clonotype came up a few times. The chain joins TRBV9 to TRBJ2-7; 8 positions match TRBD2. V trimming: 2 bases; J trimming: 2 bases; junction bases outside the gene matches: 6. Per germline, CDR1 SGDLS and CDR2 YYNGEE. There are 15 residues in the CDR3. CDR3 region: CASSVLAGETYEQYF. In DNA form, the CDR3 reads TGTGCCAGCAGCGTCCTAGCGGGTGAAACCTACGAGCAGTACTTC.

This clonotype showed up many times. The chain links TRBV24-1 to TRBJ2-6; 7 bases map to TRBD2. With 7 bases clipped from V and 2 bases from J, the junction kept 1 base outside the gene matches. CDR3 size: 14 residues. Germline V gene data show CDR1 as KGHDR and CDR2 as SFDVKD. The CDR3 DNA reads TGTGCCACCAGCGCGGGGGCTGGGGCCAACGTCCTGACTTTC. Its protein product is CATSAGAGANVLTF.

The V gene is TRBV7-9, the J gene TRBJ1-4; TRBD1 agrees at 12 bases. With 5 bases clipped from V and 5 bases from J, the junction kept 9 bases outside the gene matches. The CDR3 sequence is 17 residues long. CDR1 and CDR2 from the germline V gene are SEHNR and FQNEAQ (reference sequence). This CDR3 reads CASSMGQGAGGNEKLFF. The CDR3 bases are TGTGCCAGCAGCATGGGACAGGGGGCAGGAGGGAATGAAAAACTGTTTTTT. The variable domain in full, with the rest retrieved from reference TRBV7-9 and TRBJ1-4, is DTGVSQNPRHKITKRGQNVTFRCDPISEHNRLYWYRQTLGQGPEFLTYFQNEAQLEKSRLLSDRFSAERPKGSFSTLEIQRTEQGDSAMYLCASSMGQGAGGNEKLFFGSGTQLSVL.